These T cell receptor beta chains were read from a single sample in a study of blood T cells in healthy people across ages. Using its own MiXCR run on the 5' RACE reads, TCRdb lists one record per CDR3 protein. The data contain about 1.5 million distinct CDR3 sequences, 42% of them singletons. Material for sequencing was blood. Receptor source: a woman aged 18 to 35 in good health. CDR3s include the opening cysteine and the closing phenylalanine or tryptophan. Fields, in order: J gene, clone size, D gene, V gene, CDR3 DNA, CDR3 protein. A D gene is named only where the DNA matches it firmly. Some rows have no size entry. The others give once, few or many, or a class for an expanded clone.

TRBJ2-7,.,TRBD2,TRBV11-2,TGTGCCAGCAGCTTAGGGACTAGCGGTTGGTCCGAGCAGTACTTC,CASSLGTSGWSEQYF
TRBJ1-1,.,TRBD1,TRBV6-6,TGTGCCAGCAGGCCGCCGGGACAGATGAACACTGAAGCTTTCTTT,CASRPPGQMNTEAFF
TRBJ2-7,.,TRBD2,TRBV18,TGTGCCAGCTCACCACGCCGAAGCGGGAACTACGAGCAGTACTTC,CASSPRRSGNYEQYF
TRBJ2-1,.,.,TRBV20-1,TGCAGTGCTAGAGATGGTAAGGGCGGGGTCTCCTACAATGAGCAGTTCTTC,CSARDGKGGVSYNEQFF
TRBJ1-2,few,TRBD1,TRBV5-1,TGCGCCAGCAGCTTGGTACAGGGGGCAGAATATGGCTACACCTTC,CASSLVQGAEYGYTF
TRBJ2-5,.,.,TRBV27,TGTGCCAGCAGTTCGATGTACCAAGAGACCCAGTACTTC,CASSSMYQETQYF
TRBJ2-1,once,.,TRBV28,TGTGCCAGCAGTTCCCCGGGGCGGGGGCAGTTCTTC,CASSSPGRGQFF
TRBJ1-4,.,.,TRBV4-2,TGTGCCAGCAGTCAAGGGGGTTGGCTGTTTTTT,CASSQGGWLFF
TRBJ2-3,.,.,TRBV28,TGTGCCAGCAGTTTGCCGGGATTGCAGGATACGCAGTATTTT,CASSLPGLQDTQYF
TRBJ2-7,few,TRBD2,TRBV6-1,TGTGCCAGCAGTGAACGTAGGACTAGCGTCTACGAGCAGTACTTC,CASSERRTSVYEQYF
TRBJ1-6,.,.,TRBV21-1,TGTGCCAGCAGCAAAGGGAGGAGCTCCTATAATTCACCCCTCCACTTT,CASSKGRSSYNSPLHF
TRBJ1-1,.,.,TRBV5-6,TGTGCCAGCAGGTTGGCCAGGAACACTGAAGCTTTCTTT,CASRLARNTEAFF
TRBJ2-6,few,.,TRBV28,TGTGCCAGCAGCCGTAAGGGCTCTGGGGCCAACGTCCTGACTTTC,CASSRKGSGANVLTF
TRBJ1-2,.,TRBD1,TRBV6-2/TRBV6-3,TGTGCCAGCAGTTATTTGTCCCCGGGACAGGGAGGCTATGGCTACACCTTC,CASSYLSPGQGGYGYTF
TRBJ1-5,.,.,TRBV28,TGTGCCAGCAGTCCTTTTTTTTTAGAAAGAAGAAGCAATCAGCCCCAGCATTTT,CASSPFFLERRSNQPQHF
TRBJ2-7,.,.,TRBV5-1,TGCGCCAGCAGCCCGTTCCGACAGGACTCCTACGAGCAGTACTTC,CASSPFRQDSYEQYF
TRBJ1-4,.,TRBD1,TRBV4-1,TGCGCCAGCAGCCAAGGGACAGGGATTAATGAAAAACTGTTTTTT,CASSQGTGINEKLFF
TRBJ1-5,.,TRBD1,TRBV6-6,TGTGCCAGCAGTTACTCGGCAGGGGGGGGCAGCAATCAGCCCCAGCATTTT,CASSYSAGGGSNQPQHF
TRBJ2-1,.,.,TRBV6-4,TGTGCCAGCAGTGACTACCTTAGCGACTCCTACAATGAGCAGTTCTTC,CASSDYLSDSYNEQFF
TRBJ1-2,.,TRBD1,TRBV6-1,TGTGCCAGCAGTGAAAGGGACAGGTTTAGGGATGGCTACACCTTC,CASSERDRFRDGYTF
TRBJ1-2,few,.,TRBV12-3/TRBV12-4,TGTGCCAGCAGCTCAAACGACCTACTCTATGGCTACACCTTC,CASSSNDLLYGYTF
TRBJ2-3,.,.,TRBV7-3,TGTGCCAGCAGCCAAGGGCAGGTCACAGATACGCAGTATTTT,CASSQGQVTDTQYF
TRBJ2-7,few,TRBD1,TRBV6-2/TRBV6-3,TGTGCCAGCAGTTACTCGATCGCGGGACAGGGATACGAGCAGTACTTC,CASSYSIAGQGYEQYF
TRBJ2-5,.,.,TRBV9,TGTGCCAGCAGCGTACCCGGGGAGACCCAGTACTTC,CASSVPGETQYF
TRBJ2-7,few,TRBD1,TRBV7-9,TGTGCCAGCAGCCCCCGGGACAGGATCTACGAGCAGTACTTC,CASSPRDRIYEQYF
TRBJ2-1,many,TRBD2,TRBV29-1,TGCAGCGTTGAGGGGACTACGGCTTCCTACAATGAGCAGTTCTTC,CSVEGTTASYNEQFF
TRBJ2-3,.,TRBD2,TRBV15,TGTGCCACCAGCAGACCCGAGCGGGAAGCGGGCACAGATACGCAGTATTTT,CATSRPEREAGTDTQYF
TRBJ1-2,.,.,TRBV27,TGTGCCAGCAGTTTCTCCCGTAGCTATGGCTACACCTTC,CASSFSRSYGYTF
TRBJ2-7,.,TRBD1,TRBV7-2,TGTGCCAGCAGCTTACCCCGACAGGGGCACCACAGCGAGCAGTACTTC,CASSLPRQGHHSEQYF
TRBJ2-1,few,TRBD2,TRBV20-1,TGCAGTGCAGGGACTAGCGAGTACAATGAGCAGTTCTTC,CSAGTSEYNEQFF
TRBJ2-4,.,.,TRBV2,TGTGCCAGCAGTGAAAGGCAGCCGATCTACAATGAGCAGTACTTC,CASSERQPIYNEQYF
TRBJ1-1,.,.,TRBV5-1,TGCGCCAGCCACCCTCCGGCGGGCATGAACACTGAAGCTTTCTTT,CASHPPAGMNTEAFF
TRBJ2-1,few,TRBD2,TRBV12-3/TRBV12-4,TGTGCCAGCAGTTTAGTACTAGCGATATACAATGAGCAGTTCTTC,CASSLVLAIYNEQFF
TRBJ2-3,.,.,TRBV12-3/TRBV12-4,TGTGCCAGCGGCGAAACAGATACGCAGTATTTT,CASGETDTQYF
TRBJ2-1,.,TRBD2,TRBV6-5,TGTGCCAGCAGTTATGGGTTTTCGCTAGCGGGGGACCACAATGAGCAGTTCTTC,CASSYGFSLAGDHNEQFF
TRBJ2-3,.,TRBD2,TRBV20-1,TGCAGTGCTCCAGATCAGGTAGCGGGAGTAGATACGCAGTATTTT,CSAPDQVAGVDTQYF
TRBJ2-2,.,TRBD2,TRBV15,TGTGCCACCAGCAGAGGGACTAGCGGGAGGGCTAACACCGGGGAGCTGTTTTTT,CATSRGTSGRANTGELFF
TRBJ2-1,.,.,TRBV20-1,TGCAGTGCCGAGCCCAGGGGGGGCCCCTACAATGAGCGGTTCTTC,CSAEPRGGPYNERFF
TRBJ2-4,.,TRBD1,TRBV19,TGTGCCAGTAGTATACTACAGGGGGGCAAAAACATTCAGTACTTC,CASSILQGGKNIQYF
TRBJ2-3,.,TRBD2,TRBV29-1,TGCAGCGTTGAGTCCCCGAGCGGGGGGATCACAGATACGCGGTATTTT,CSVESPSGGITDTRYF
TRBJ2-7,few,.,TRBV11-2,TGTGCCAGCAGCCACGGACGGGCAGACGAGCAGTACTTC,CASSHGRADEQYF
TRBJ2-4,.,.,TRBV2,TGTGCCAGCAAAGCACAGGGAGCTGGGGACATTCAGTACTTC,CASKAQGAGDIQYF
TRBJ1-5,.,TRBD1,TRBV12-3/TRBV12-4,TGTGCCAGCAGTCCAACGACAGGGTGGCAGCCCCAGCATTTT,CASSPTTGWQPQHF
TRBJ2-7,.,.,TRBV27,TGTGCCAGCAGTTTAGGCCAGCAAGCCTACGAGCAGTACTTC,CASSLGQQAYEQYF
TRBJ2-7,few,TRBD2,TRBV3-1,TGTGCCAGCAGCCATTCAGGACTAGCTACCCACGAGCAGTACTTC,CASSHSGLATHEQYF
TRBJ2-3,many,.,TRBV28,TGTGCCAGCAGTTTGAGGGGGAGCACAGATACGCAGTATTTT,CASSLRGSTDTQYF
TRBJ2-2,few,.,TRBV7-2,TGTGCCAGCAGCCCTAGTGGCGCGAACACCGGGGAGCTGTTTTTT,CASSPSGANTGELFF
TRBJ2-7,.,TRBD1,TRBV3-1,TGTGCCAGCAGCCAAGAAGCTCGGACAGGGGCCTACGAGCAGTACTTC,CASSQEARTGAYEQYF
TRBJ2-3,.,.,TRBV21-1,TGTGCCAGCAGCAAAAATGTTTCGTTTACAGGGGAGGCCGATACGCAGTATTTT,CASSKNVSFTGEADTQYF
TRBJ2-7,.,.,TRBV7-9,TGTGCCAGCAGCCAGACAGGAGGGTTTTACGAGCAGTACTTC,CASSQTGGFYEQYF
TRBJ2-5,once,.,TRBV20-1,TGCAGTGCTAGAGAGTACAGGACCGACACGTACCAAGAGACCCAGTACTTC,CSAREYRTDTYQETQYF
TRBJ2-7,.,TRBD2,TRBV18,TGTGCCAGCTCACCAAGGGGACTAGCGGGAGAGGACCAGCAGTACTTC,CASSPRGLAGEDQQYF
TRBJ1-4,.,.,TRBV5-1,TGCGCCAGCAGCTTCGGACACAGTCCTAATGAAAAACTGTTTTTT,CASSFGHSPNEKLFF
TRBJ2-7,few,.,TRBV20-1,TGCAGTGCTAGAGATTGGAATACAACCTACGAGCAGTACTTC,CSARDWNTTYEQYF
TRBJ1-1,few,.,TRBV29-1,TGCAGCGCCAGGGTTATGGAAGCTTTCTTT,CSARVMEAFF
TRBJ1-2,.,TRBD1,TRBV18,TGTGCCAGCTCACCACTTACAACAGGGGGCGGTGGCTACACCTTC,CASSPLTTGGGGYTF
TRBJ2-3,.,.,TRBV2,TGTGCCAGCAGTGATAGCCTAGGGGGCACAGATACGCAGTATTTT,CASSDSLGGTDTQYF
TRBJ2-1,few,.,TRBV28,TGTGCCAGCAGGGAGACAGGTAATCTCAATGAGCAGTTCTTC,CASRETGNLNEQFF
TRBJ1-2,.,.,TRBV21-1,TGTGCCAGCAGCCCTCGAGGGGGTTCGGGCTATGGCTACACCTTC,CASSPRGGSGYGYTF
TRBJ2-3,.,TRBD1,TRBV28,TGTGCCAGCAGTGGACAGGGTGGGTCAGATACGCAGTATTTT,CASSGQGGSDTQYF